This TCR beta chain was captured in a study of cytomegalovirus exposure and HLA in healthy donors. Study-wide background: Roughly 92 million unique TCRs, all from HLA-typed donors, were included in an early release of the data.

About this clone itself: Its antigen remains unidentified.

The V gene lost 4 bases and the J gene lost 4 bases, with 17 bases spanning the gap. Germline V gene lookup returns CDR1 SGHNT and CDR2 YYREEE (reference sequence). The CDR3 covers 15 residues. Study-wide points: In a later analysis, parvovirus B19, influenza, CMV and Epstein-Barr virus appeared linked to several top co-occurrence clusters.

Amplification used 60 Vbeta primers and 13 Jbeta primers. Study processing details: Per a later analysis, the number of unique TCR beta chains was about 78 million, of which roughly 11 million were shared. The table came from immunoSEQ multiplex PCR; TCRdb's copy has only in-frame clones and leaves some out. The D gene and trimming were derived from the DNA, and the V and J assignments and clone size from that table. This sample has about 130,000 clones, with approximately 70% found just once. This chain joins TRBV5-4 and TRBJ1-1; D might be TRBD1 (6 bases). Sequenced: PBMCs. The source of this sequence is a woman in her sixties in good health and CMV-seropositive. CDR3 sequence: CASSQGQPESTEAFF. The CDR3 coding sequence is TGTGCCAGCAGCCAAGGACAGCCTGAAAGCACTGAAGCTTTCTTT.